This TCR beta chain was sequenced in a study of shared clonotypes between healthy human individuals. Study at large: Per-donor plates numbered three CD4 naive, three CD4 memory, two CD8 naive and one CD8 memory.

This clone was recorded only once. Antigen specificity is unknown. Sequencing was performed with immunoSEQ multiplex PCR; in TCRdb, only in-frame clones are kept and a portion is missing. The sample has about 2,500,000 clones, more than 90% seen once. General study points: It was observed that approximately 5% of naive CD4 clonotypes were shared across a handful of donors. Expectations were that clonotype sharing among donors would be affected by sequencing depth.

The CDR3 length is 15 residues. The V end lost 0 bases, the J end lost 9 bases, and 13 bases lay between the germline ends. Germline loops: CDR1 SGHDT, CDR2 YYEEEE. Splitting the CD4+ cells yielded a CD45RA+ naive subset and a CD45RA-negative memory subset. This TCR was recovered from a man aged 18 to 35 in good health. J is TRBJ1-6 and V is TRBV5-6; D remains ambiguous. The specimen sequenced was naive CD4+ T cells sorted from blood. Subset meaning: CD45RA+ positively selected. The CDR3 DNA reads TGTGCCAGCAGCTTGGCCTGGGCAGAGGGTTCACCCCTCCACTTT. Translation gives CASSLAWAEGSPLHF.